Listed here is a single T cell receptor (beta chain). CDR3 size: 13 residues. V lost 4 bases to trimming and J lost 5 bases, with 10 bases between them. This sample is drawn from a study of T cell repertoires in cytomegalovirus infection. From the reads, TCRdb called clonotypes with MiXCR, one entry per CDR3 protein. The sample lists 200,000 to 250,000 distinct CDR3 sequences, 20% to 25% occurring once. The chain employs TRBV5-3 and TRBJ1-5; D unclear. TRBV5-3 is labeled an ORF, and its function is uncertain. The receptor was isolated from a human donor in good health (CMV status not recorded). Some clones in this sample may be carry-over from other donors' samples. Material for sequencing was CD8+ T cells from PBMCs. Here the CDR3 reads CARSRAHYQPQHF. CDR3 coding DNA: TGTGCCAGAAGCAGGGCGCATTATCAGCCCCAGCATTTT.